The entry below describes one T cell receptor (beta chain). This record comes from a study of blood T cell repertoires in COVID-19. The overall study: Material from acute and convalescent COVID-19 was sourced from the United States, Italy and Spain. T cells, B-cell-depleted T cells, or PBMCs provided the cDNA or gDNA that served as material.

A Seattle source enrolled patients during active infection and followed them longitudinally. In the source study's methods: Counts of nucleated cells, estimated from reference gene primer amplification, were obtained. Produced via immunoSEQ multiplex PCR; TCRdb's table is partial and in-frame only. V and J calls plus clone size are reproduced from that table; the DNA served to infer D and trimming. Among some 220,000 clones listed, about 81% were seen once. Germline loops: CDR1 GTSNPN, CDR2 SVGIG (reference sequence). This CDR3 is 14 amino acids long. The ends lost 3 bases at V and 6 bases at J; junction bases unmatched: 7.

Material: peripheral blood. The TCR comes from a woman between 65 and 79 years old with COVID-19, enrolled during active disease. The chain recombines TRBV30 with TRBJ1-5, with 8 bases matching TRBD1. The CDR3 region is CAWRPTGVVQPQHF. DNA of the CDR3: TGTGCCTGGAGGCCGACAGGGGTGGTTCAGCCCCAGCATTTT.